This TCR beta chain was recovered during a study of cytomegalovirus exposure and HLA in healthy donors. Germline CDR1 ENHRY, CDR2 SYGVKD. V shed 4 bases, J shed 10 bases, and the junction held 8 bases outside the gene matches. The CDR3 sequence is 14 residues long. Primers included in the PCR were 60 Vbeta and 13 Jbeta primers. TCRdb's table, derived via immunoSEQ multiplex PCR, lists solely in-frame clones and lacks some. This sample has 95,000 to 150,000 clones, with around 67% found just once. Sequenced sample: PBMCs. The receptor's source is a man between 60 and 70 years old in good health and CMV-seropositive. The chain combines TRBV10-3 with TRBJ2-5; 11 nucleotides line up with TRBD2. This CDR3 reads CAISAGTSGGNQYF. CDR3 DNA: TGTGCCATCAGTGCGGGTACTAGCGGGGGAAACCAGTACTTC.